This T cell receptor beta chain came from a study of shared clonotypes between healthy human individuals. The junction had 7 bases not matched to a gene; V was cut back by 6 bases and J by 6 bases. This CDR3 contains 14 residues. Germline V gene data show CDR1 as MNHEY and CDR2 as SMNVEV (reference sequence). This clone came up once. Only in-frame clones appear in the TCRdb table, and some are missing; sequencing was by immunoSEQ multiplex PCR. The data contain fewer than 700,000 clones, around 96% of them singletons. Naive CD8 cells comprised CD45RO-negative, CCR7-positively selected cells, excluding terminally differentiated effector memory CD45RA+ cells. The donors, healthy adults who were HIV-negative, had experienced no recent acute infections or vaccinations.

The sequence was obtained from a woman aged 25 to 39 in good health. The V gene is TRBV27, the J gene TRBJ2-2; 7 bases match TRBD1. Input material: naive CD8+ T cells sorted from blood. For the CDR3, the DNA is TGTGCCAGCAGCCACAGGGGCAAGGCCGGGGAGCTGTTTTTT. Residues: CASSHRGKAGELFF.